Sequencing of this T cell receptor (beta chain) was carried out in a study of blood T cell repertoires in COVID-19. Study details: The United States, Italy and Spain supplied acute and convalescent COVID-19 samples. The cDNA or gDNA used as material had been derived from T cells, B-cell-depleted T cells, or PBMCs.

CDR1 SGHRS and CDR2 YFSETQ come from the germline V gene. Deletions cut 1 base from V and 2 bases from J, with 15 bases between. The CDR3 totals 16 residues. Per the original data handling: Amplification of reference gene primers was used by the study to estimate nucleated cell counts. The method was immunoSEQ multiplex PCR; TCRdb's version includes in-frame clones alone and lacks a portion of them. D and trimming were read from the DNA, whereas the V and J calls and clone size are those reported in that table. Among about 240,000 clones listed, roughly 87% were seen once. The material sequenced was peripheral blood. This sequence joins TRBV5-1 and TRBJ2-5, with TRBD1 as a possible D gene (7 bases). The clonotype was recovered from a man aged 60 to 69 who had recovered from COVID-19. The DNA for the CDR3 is TGCGCCAGCAGCTTGCAAATCCAGGGGGGTCAAGAGACCCAGTACTTC. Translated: CASSLQIQGGQETQYF.